This T cell receptor beta chain was retrieved from a study of tumor and adjacent non-tumor tissue in lung cancer. Study-wide points: Tumor repertoires had a smaller top 100 clone share than normal lung.

This CDR3 is 15 amino acids long. Germline CDR1 is SGHRS and CDR2 is YFSETQ. On this clonotype: Its cognate antigen is unknown. The junction departs from the called germline gene at one end, perhaps through a read error.

No cell sorting was done before RNA was extracted from the tissue. More than 3 cm separated this lung sample from the edge of the tumor. TCRbeta libraries were built with three rounds of nested PCR, modified from ARM-PCR. MiXCR, run by TCRdb on the multiplex PCR reads, gives a single entry per CDR3 protein. The table has 100,000 or so distinct CDR3 sequences, 65% seen once. V gene TRBV5-1 combines with J gene TRBJ1-6; TRBD1 aligns across 7 bases. The clonotype originates from a man aged 25-40 years with non-small cell lung cancer. The source material was distant non-tumor lung tissue. CDR3 DNA sequence: TGCGCCAGTAGCTTGACAGGGAGGAATAATTCACCCCTCCACTTT. This sequence encodes CASSLTGRNNSPLHF.